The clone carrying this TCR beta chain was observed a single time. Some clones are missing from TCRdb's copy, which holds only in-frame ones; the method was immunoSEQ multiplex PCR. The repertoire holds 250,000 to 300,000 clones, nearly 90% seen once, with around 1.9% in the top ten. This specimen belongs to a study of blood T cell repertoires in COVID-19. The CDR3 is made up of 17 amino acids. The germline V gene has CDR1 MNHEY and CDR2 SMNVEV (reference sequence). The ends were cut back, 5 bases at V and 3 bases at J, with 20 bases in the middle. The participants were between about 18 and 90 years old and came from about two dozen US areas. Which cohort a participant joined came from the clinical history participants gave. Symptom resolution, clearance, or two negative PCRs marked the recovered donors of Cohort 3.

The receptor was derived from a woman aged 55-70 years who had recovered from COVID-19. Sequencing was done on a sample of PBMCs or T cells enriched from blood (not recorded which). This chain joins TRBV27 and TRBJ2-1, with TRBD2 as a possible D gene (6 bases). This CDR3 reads CASSPEVPTSFYNEQFF. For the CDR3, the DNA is TGTGCCAGCAGTCCGGAAGTCCCGACTAGTTTCTACAATGAGCAGTTCTTC.